Listed below are T cell receptor beta chains from one sample, sequenced in a study of regulatory T cells in long-lasting Graves disease. TCRdb fed the multiplex PCR reads into MiXCR, producing one record per CDR3 protein. The table has around 480,000 distinct CDR3 sequences, about 15% seen once; the top ten hold about 25%. The same specimen was also included in a second study, on T cells in Graves' hyperthyroidism and ophthalmopathy.

The sample consisted of peripheral blood mononuclear cells (PBMCs), taken at new diagnosis, from a patient treated with antithyroid drugs. The source is a woman aged 40-60 years with Graves disease. Both conserved end residues are part of each CDR3. Fields, in order: V gene, CDR3 protein.

v_call: TRBV12-3/TRBV12-4
cdr3_aa: CASSTTGGAEAFF

v_call: TRBV11-1
cdr3_aa: CASTISGGAVEQFF

v_call: TRBV2
cdr3_aa: CASRDTDQPQHF

v_call: TRBV3-1
cdr3_aa: CASSPPRVGVNTEAFF

v_call: TRBV6-2/TRBV6-3
cdr3_aa: CASSYSGIAGELFF

v_call: TRBV2
cdr3_aa: CASGRTGTVDYGYTF

v_call: TRBV11-2
cdr3_aa: CASSVRDRANTEAFF

v_call: TRBV2
cdr3_aa: CASSVGGGAMNEHFF

v_call: TRBV7-9
cdr3_aa: CASSLAGYDTGELFF

v_call: TRBV12-3/TRBV12-4
cdr3_aa: CASSGEQGNTEAFF

v_call: TRBV2
cdr3_aa: CASRAGEFTEAFF

v_call: TRBV6-5
cdr3_aa: CASSYSAVGQGLKTQYF

v_call: TRBV5-4
cdr3_aa: CASSFGPGLTEAFF

v_call: TRBV12-3/TRBV12-4
cdr3_aa: CASSPTRGLSRDEQFF